The sequence of this TCR beta chain was determined in a study of cytomegalovirus exposure and HLA in healthy donors. On this clone itself: Its specificity is unknown.

Findings and limits, study-wide: Later work associated approximately 17,000 TCR beta sequences with HLA alleles at 0.05 false discovery rate. Reportedly, diagnosis of cytomegalovirus status by the classifier showed high specificity and sensitivity. Presence/absence analyses took donor sequencing depth as roughly uniform.

A multiplex PCR was run with 60 Vbeta primers and 13 Jbeta primers. The protocol was immunoSEQ multiplex PCR, while the TCRdb copy is restricted to in-frame clones and leaves out a portion. This table holds about 68,000 clones, 70% to 90% found once. Germline V gives CDR1 MGHRA, CDR2 YSYEKL. J was trimmed by 11 bases and V by 1 base; bases with no gene match: 8. There are 13 residues in the CDR3. The chain is built from TRBV4-1 and TRBJ2-7; 7 positions agree with TRBD2. The sequenced sample consisted of PBMCs. This sequence originates from a human donor in good health. CDR3 nucleotide sequence: TGCGCCAGCAGCCAAGTCGGTCGTGGGGGGGAGTACTTC. Translated, it gives CASSQVGRGGEYF.